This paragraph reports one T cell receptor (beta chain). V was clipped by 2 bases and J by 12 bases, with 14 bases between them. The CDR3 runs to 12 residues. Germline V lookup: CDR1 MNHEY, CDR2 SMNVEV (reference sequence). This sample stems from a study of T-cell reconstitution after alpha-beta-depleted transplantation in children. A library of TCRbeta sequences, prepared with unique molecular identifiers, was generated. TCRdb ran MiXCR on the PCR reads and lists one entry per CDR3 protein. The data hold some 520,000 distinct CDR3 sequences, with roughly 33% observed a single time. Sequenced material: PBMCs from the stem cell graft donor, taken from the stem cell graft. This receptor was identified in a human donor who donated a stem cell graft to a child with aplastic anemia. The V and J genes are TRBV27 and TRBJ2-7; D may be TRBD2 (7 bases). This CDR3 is CASSLIGGAPYF. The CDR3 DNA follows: TGTGCCAGCAGTTTAATAGGGGGGGCCCCGTACTTC.